The 31 T cell receptor beta chains below all came from one sample that was sequenced in a study of vaccination and CD4 T cells after COVID-19 (dated by TCRdb to between 2021 and 2023). What this sample's time point label stands for: late sampling 161 to 241 days after vaccination in three convalescent patients. The label giving this sample's treatment or condition can be read as: approximately nine-day PBMC culture with coronavirus spike peptide pools or control peptides (ViraFEST assay). No antigen has been identified for these receptors. Receptor libraries were prepared by PCR. Sequenced using an Illumina iSeq 100. TCR sequencing of DNA from cultured CD4+ T cells used the Oncomine TCR Beta short-read assay at the Johns Hopkins FTIC core. The public reads were run again by TCRdb, first through fastp at Q25 and then through MiXCR, and only productive beta chains were kept. CDR3 protein sequences are deduplicated, and each keeps its most common genes and DNA. Here the sample has tens of thousands of distinct CDR3 sequences; approximately 32% occur a single time. Roughly 10% of the sample belongs to the ten largest clones.

The sample in question was CD4+ T cells from blood, cultured in vitro, obtained about 7 months after SARS-CoV-2 vaccination. Receptors originate from a human donor who had recovered from COVID-19.

J is TRBJ2-5 and V is TRBV7-9; TRBD2 aligns across 7 bases. This CDR3 comprises 18 residues. CDR1 and CDR2 (germline): SEHNR, FQNEAQ (reference sequence). Trimming at V came to 1 base and at J to 5 bases, leaving 16 bases not matched to a gene. DNA of the CDR3: TGTGCCAGCAGCTTAGGAGAGGCTAGCGGCGGACCCCGGGAGACCCAGTACTTC. The encoded protein is CASSLGEASGGPRETQYF.

The chain links TRBV4-3 to TRBJ1-5, with a possible D match to TRBD1 (5 bases). The CDR3 spans 16 residues. V lost 4 bases and J lost 0, with 13 bases in between. Germline CDR1 LGHNA, CDR2 YSLEER. Written as DNA, the CDR3 is TGCGCCAGCAGCCCGGACGCGGGGACTAGCAATCAGCCCCAGCATTTT. Its protein product is CASSPDAGTSNQPQHF.

This clonotype came up a few times. This chain uses TRBV7-3 with TRBJ1-2; possible D gene TRBD1, 6 bases. The germline V gene has CDR1 SGHTA and CDR2 FQGTGA. Trimming took off 5 bases at V and 4 bases at J, with 17 bases between the two ends. The CDR3 extends over 15 amino acids. The CDR3 loop is CASSPDPGQVYGYTF. Here the CDR3 DNA reads TGTGCCAGCAGCCCGGATCCGGGACAAGTCTATGGCTACACCTTC.

This clonotype has just a few counts. The CDR3 sequence: CASSLETTVAHEQFF. The CDR3, as DNA: TGTGCCAGCAGCTTAGAGACTACGGTGGCCCATGAGCAGTTCTTC. The chain joins TRBV7-2 to TRBJ2-1, with TRBD2 as a possible D gene (5 bases). Trimming took off 1 base at V and 8 bases at J, with 15 bases between the two ends. Germline V lookup: CDR1 SGHTA, CDR2 FQGNSA. The CDR3 sequence is 15 residues long.

This chain joins TRBV24-1 and TRBJ2-7, with unresolved D. Germline V gene lookup returns CDR1 KGHDR and CDR2 SFDVKD. The CDR3 is 15 residues long. Trimming cost V 3 bases and J 3 bases, with 14 bases left between them. The CDR3 protein is CATSDPRGGVYEQYF. The CDR3 bases are TGTGCCACCAGTGATCCCCGAGGCGGTGTCTACGAGCAGTACTTC.

In its sample, this clonotype is medium-sized (0.01 to 0.1%). CDR3 DNA: TGCAGTGCTATCACGTTGGGACAGGGATACTACGAGCAGTACTTC. Its translation: CSAITLGQGYYEQYF. This chain connects TRBV20-1 to TRBJ2-7, with 9 bases identical to TRBD1. CDR1 and CDR2 from the germline V gene are DFQATT and SNEGSKA (reference sequence). J was trimmed by 3 bases and V by 4 bases; bases with no gene match: 10. CDR3 length: 15 amino acids.

The chain uses TRBV5-5 and TRBJ2-7; 11 bases align to TRBD2. This CDR3 comprises 15 residues. Trimming cost V 0 bases and J 2 bases; bases outside gene matches: 1. Germline loops: CDR1 SGHKS, CDR2 YYEKEE (reference sequence). CDR3 nucleotide sequence: TGTGCCAGCAGCTTGGTAGCGGGGGGGCCCTACGAGCAGTACTTC. Amino acid sequence: CASSLVAGGPYEQYF.

The chain is built from TRBV7-2 and TRBJ2-3; 7 bases line up with TRBD2. The length of the CDR3 is 14 residues. With 3 bases clipped from V and 4 bases from J, the junction kept 4 bases outside the gene matches. Germline V gene data show CDR1 as SGHTA and CDR2 as FQGNSA. The CDR3 DNA reads as TGTGCCAGCAGCTTCGGGAGGACGGCAGATACGCAGTATTTT. This sequence encodes CASSFGRTADTQYF.

The CDR3 protein is CSATQGRMNTEAFF. In DNA form, the CDR3 reads TGCAGTGCTACTCAGGGACGGATGAACACTGAAGCTTTCTTT. This chain links TRBV20-1 with TRBJ1-1; a possible D gene is TRBD1 (5 bases). The CDR3 runs 14 residues. V lost 4 bases and J lost 0, with 12 bases in between. Germline V lookup: CDR1 DFQATT, CDR2 SNEGSKA (reference sequence).

V gene TRBV11-3 combines with J gene TRBJ2-2, with no clear D. This CDR3 spans 15 amino acids. The V end was cut by 4 bases, the J end by 0 bases, with 9 bases between. Germline V gives CDR1 SGHNT, CDR2 YENEEA. The DNA of the CDR3 is TGTGCCAGCAGCTCCCGACCCTCGAACACCGGGGAGCTGTTTTTT. It translates to CASSSRPSNTGELFF.

The J gene is TRBJ2-7, the V gene TRBV18; D gene ambiguous. The CDR3 consists of 14 residues. CDR1 and CDR2 (germline): KGHSH, LQKENI. The V and J ends lost 2 bases and 3 bases respectively, with 11 bases between them. The CDR3 DNA follows: TGTGCCAGCTCACCATTGGGCGCCCACTACGAGCAGTACTTC. It yields the protein CASSPLGAHYEQYF.

V usage is TRBV7-2 and J usage is TRBJ2-7; D remains unclear. V lost 0 bases and J 3 bases, leaving 6 bases between the germline ends. The CDR3 runs to 13 residues. CDR1 SGHTA and CDR2 FQGNSA come from the germline V gene. Written as DNA, the CDR3 is TGTGCCAGCAGCTTAGCGGGTAGCTACGAGCAGTACTTC. Translation gives CASSLAGSYEQYF.

The chain recombines TRBV7-3 with TRBJ2-3; 10 bases align to TRBD2. This CDR3 has 18 amino acids. Trimming took 2 bases from V and 6 from J; bases not matched to a gene: 14. CDR1 SGHTA and CDR2 FQGTGA come from the germline V gene. The CDR3 sequence is CASSLGTSGVKESDTQYF. Written as DNA, the CDR3 is TGTGCCAGCAGCTTAGGAACTAGCGGGGTAAAAGAATCCGATACGCAGTATTTT.

This clonotype has a handful of counts. This chain uses TRBV7-2 with TRBJ2-3; D remains ambiguous. This CDR3 is built from 14 residues. V lost 6 bases and J 2 bases, leaving 12 bases between the germline ends. Germline CDR1 and CDR2: SGHTA and FQGNSA. Written as DNA, the CDR3 is TGTGCCAGCAGTTACCTCGGCCACACAGATACGCAGTATTTT. Translated, it gives CASSYLGHTDTQYF.

The chain recombines TRBV5-8 with TRBJ2-7; D uncertain. Germline CDR1 and CDR2: SGHTS and YDEGEE. Trimming pared 6 bases from V and 9 bases from J, leaving 16 bases between. The CDR3 is 12 residues long. The CDR3 sequence is CASTMRGWGQYF. The DNA for the CDR3 is TGTGCCAGCACCATGCGTGGGTGGGGGCAGTACTTC.

The genes are TRBV7-3 and TRBJ2-1, with 7 bases lining up with TRBD1. Germline assignment: CDR1 SGHTA and CDR2 FQGTGA. This CDR3 spans 15 amino acids. After removal of 3 bases from V and 9 bases from J, the junction contained 11 bases not matched to a gene. DNA for the CDR3: TGTGCCAGCAGCTTTGCTAGCAGCTCAGGGGGTGAGCAGTTCTTC. This sequence encodes CASSFASSSGGEQFF.

In its sample, this clonotype was seen a few times. This chain joins TRBV11-3 and TRBJ2-7; D unclear. The germline V gene has CDR1 SGHNT and CDR2 YENEEA. The CDR3 extends over 15 amino acids. V was shortened by 3 bases and J by 0 bases, with 12 bases between the two germline ends. CDR3 bases: TGTGCCAGCAGCTTTAGGCCGGTGAGCTCCTACGAGCAGTACTTC. Protein: CASSFRPVSSYEQYF.

This sequence joins TRBV20-1 and TRBJ2-3; D may be TRBD1 (5 bases). Between the trimmed V and J ends, which lost 1 base and 3 bases, there was a span of 11 bases. This CDR3 spans 14 amino acids. Germline loops: CDR1 DFQATT, CDR2 SNEGSKA (reference sequence). CDR3 residues: CSARGDSQTDTQYF. As DNA, the CDR3 is TGCAGTGCTAGAGGTGACAGTCAAACAGATACGCAGTATTTT.

This clonotype came up a few times. This rearrangement joins TRBV19 to TRBJ1-2, with 7 bases lining up with TRBD1. Germline CDR1 is LNHDA and CDR2 is SQIVND (reference sequence). This CDR3 comprises 14 residues. The V segment lost 6 bases and the J segment 6 bases; nucleotides outside the gene matches: 10. CDR3 DNA sequence: TGTGCCAGTAGGATCCAGGGGGTACGGGATGGCTACACCTTC. Translated: CASRIQGVRDGYTF.

J is TRBJ2-5 and V is TRBV4-1; D is unresolved. In germline, CDR1 is MGHRA, CDR2 YSYEKL. The V end lost 0 bases, the J end lost 0 bases, and 5 bases lay between the germline ends. This CDR3 is 14 amino acids long. This chain's CDR3 is CASSQERYQETQYF. The CDR3 DNA reads TGCGCCAGCAGCCAAGAACGGTACCAAGAGACCCAGTACTTC.

This clonotype showed up just a few times. This sequence joins TRBV20-1 and TRBJ1-1; D remains unclear. The V gene lost 4 bases and the J gene lost 6 bases, with 9 bases spanning the gap. The CDR3 contains 11 residues. From germline, CDR1 is DFQATT and CDR2 SNEGSKA (reference sequence). CDR3 in DNA: TGCAGTGCTATCTGGACCGCTGAAGCTTTCTTT. It yields the protein CSAIWTAEAFF.

The chain combines TRBV15 with TRBJ2-5; D tentatively reads TRBD1 or TRBD2 (5 bases each). The CDR3 sequence is 15 residues long. V lost 2 bases to trimming and J lost 5 bases, with 15 bases between them. Germline loops: CDR1 LNHNV, CDR2 YYDKDF (reference sequence). Here the CDR3 DNA reads TGTGCCACCAGCAGATCCCGCCCTGAGGGGGAGACCCAGTACTTC. Translation: CATSRSRPEGETQYF.

This CDR3 reads CASRPGSFYEQYF. DNA of the CDR3: TGTGCCAGCAGGCCAGGGTCATTTTACGAGCAGTACTTC. The rearrangement links TRBV28 to TRBJ2-7, with a possible D match to TRBD1 (5 bases). This CDR3 is 13 amino acids long. The germline gives CDR1 MDHEN, CDR2 SYDVKM. V was trimmed by 6 bases and J by 4 bases, leaving 13 bases between them. Drawing the rest from reference TRBV28 and TRBJ2-7, the complete variable domain is DVKVTQSSRYLVKRTGEKVFLECVQDMDHENMFWYRQDPGLGLRLIYFSYDVKMKEKGDIPEGYSVSREKKERFSLILESASTNQTSMYLCASRPGSFYEQYFGPGTRLTVT.

The chain couples TRBV5-4 to TRBJ2-3; 12 bases match TRBD1. The germline CDR1 and CDR2 sequences are SGHNT and YYREEE (reference sequence). The V segment lost 4 bases and the J segment 4 bases; nucleotides outside the gene matches: 7. The CDR3 length is 16 residues. The CDR3 DNA reads TGTGCCAGCAGCCAGGGACAGGGGGCTTTCGCAGATACGCAGTATTTT. The encoded protein is CASSQGQGAFADTQYF.

In its sample, this clonotype was seen a few times. The CDR3 here is CASSPRGWTEAFF. For the CDR3, the DNA is TGTGCCAGCAGTCCGAGGGGCTGGACTGAAGCTTTCTTT. The chain carries TRBV6-1 and TRBJ1-1; possible D gene TRBD1, 5 bases. The CDR3 length is 13 residues. Germline V lookup: CDR1 MNHNS, CDR2 SASEGT. Deletions cut 5 bases from V and 5 bases from J, with 12 bases between.

This chain connects TRBV29-1 to TRBJ2-1, with a possible D match to TRBD1 (6 bases). Germline values: CDR1 SQVTM, CDR2 ANQGSEA. The CDR3 extends over 14 amino acids. The V gene lost 5 bases and the J gene lost 2 bases, with 13 bases spanning the gap. The CDR3: CSVSWGLAYNEQFF. Written as DNA, the CDR3 is TGCAGCGTTTCTTGGGGGCTCGCCTACAATGAGCAGTTCTTC.

The chain employs TRBV5-1 and TRBJ2-1; 9 nucleotides agree with TRBD2. The germline gives CDR1 SGHRS, CDR2 YFSETQ. The CDR3 loop spans 15 amino acids. Germline trimming cut 4 bases from V and 8 bases from J; bases unmatched to any gene: 10. CDR3 residues: CASSLRGTSIDEQFF. The CDR3 DNA follows: TGCGCCAGCAGCCTTCGTGGGACTAGCATCGATGAGCAGTTCTTC.

This rearrangement joins TRBV20-1 to TRBJ2-1, with 8 bases matching TRBD1. Germline CDR1 is DFQATT and CDR2 is SNEGSKA (reference sequence). The CDR3 is 15 residues long. The junction had 9 bases not matched to a gene; V was cut back by 3 bases and J by 5 bases. For the CDR3, the DNA is TGCAGTGCTAGCGAAGGGACAGGCGGCCACAATGAGCAGTTCTTC. It encodes CSASEGTGGHNEQFF.

The chain is built from TRBV19 and TRBJ1-6, with D maybe TRBD1 (6 bases). This CDR3 is 15 amino acids long. The germline CDR1 and CDR2 sequences are LNHDA and SQIVND (reference sequence). V was trimmed by 1 base and J by 9 bases, leaving 13 bases between them. The CDR3 region has the DNA TGTGCCAGTAGTATAGTGGCAGGGGAAGGTTCACCCCTCCACTTT. Protein: CASSIVAGEGSPLHF.

This clonotype has only a few counts. The chain employs TRBV6-1 and TRBJ2-1; maybe TRBD1 (6 bases). The V gene lost 6 bases and the J gene lost 2 bases, with 14 bases spanning the gap. The CDR3 has 15 residues. Germline CDR1 and CDR2: MNHNS and SASEGT. CDR3 amino acids: CASRQQGSTYNEQFF. The CDR3 nucleotides are TGTGCCAGCAGGCAACAGGGTTCTACCTACAATGAGCAGTTCTTC.

This clonotype showed up just a few times. The chain recombines TRBV7-9 with TRBJ1-3; D remains ambiguous. Germline V CDR1 and CDR2: SEHNR, FQNEAQ (reference sequence). V dropped 2 bases and J dropped 4 bases, with 6 bases sitting between them. The CDR3 runs to 13 residues. CDR3 coding DNA: TGTGCCAGCAGCTTACAACTCGGAAACACCATATATTTT. It is translated as CASSLQLGNTIYF.